This T cell receptor beta chain was retrieved from a study of beta chain features in type 1 diabetes. Germline lookup yields CDR1 LGHNA and CDR2 YNFKEQ. With 4 bases removed from V and 4 bases from J, the gap between germline ends came to 16 bases. This CDR3 is built from 15 residues. As for this clone: Its antigen is as yet unknown.

Study-wide results and limits: The naive, central memory and Treg TCRB repertoires of patients appeared to be more similar to one another than those of healthy donors.

Expressed TCRB transcripts were sequenced because the entire RNA isolate underwent reverse transcription. Only in-frame clones appear in the TCRdb table, and some are missing; sequencing was by immunoSEQ multiplex PCR. Of about 150,000 clones detected, around 10% appear once; the ten largest clones hold around 2.1%. The authors sorted CD4+ naive, central memory, regulatory and stem cell-like memory cells via CD45RO/CCR7/CD25/CD127/CD95/CD27. The receptor's source is a man aged 18-30 years in good health. The V and J genes are TRBV4-2 and TRBJ1-2; D unresolved. Sequencing was carried out using central memory CD4+ T cells from blood. CDR3 amino acids: CASSPRSERTYGYTF. DNA for the CDR3: TGTGCCAGCAGCCCGAGGTCTGAGCGGACCTATGGCTACACCTTC.